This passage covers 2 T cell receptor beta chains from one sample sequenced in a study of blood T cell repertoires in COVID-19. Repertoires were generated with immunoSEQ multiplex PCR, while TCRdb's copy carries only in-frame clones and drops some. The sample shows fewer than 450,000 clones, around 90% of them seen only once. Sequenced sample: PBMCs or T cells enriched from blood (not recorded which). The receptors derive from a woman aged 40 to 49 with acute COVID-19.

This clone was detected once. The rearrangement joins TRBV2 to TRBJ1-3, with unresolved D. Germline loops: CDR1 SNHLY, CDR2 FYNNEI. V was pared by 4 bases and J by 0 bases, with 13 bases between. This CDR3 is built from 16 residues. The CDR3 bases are TGTGCCAGCAGTGGGGAGAGAACGAGCTCTGGAAACACCATATATTTT. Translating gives CASSGERTSSGNTIYF.

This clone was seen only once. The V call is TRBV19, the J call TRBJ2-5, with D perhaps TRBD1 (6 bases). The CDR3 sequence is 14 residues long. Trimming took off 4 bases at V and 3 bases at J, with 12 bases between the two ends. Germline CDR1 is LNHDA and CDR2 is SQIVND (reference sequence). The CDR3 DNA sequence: TGTGCCAGTAGTAAAGCGAACAGGGAAGAGACCCAGTACTTC. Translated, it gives CASSKANREETQYF.